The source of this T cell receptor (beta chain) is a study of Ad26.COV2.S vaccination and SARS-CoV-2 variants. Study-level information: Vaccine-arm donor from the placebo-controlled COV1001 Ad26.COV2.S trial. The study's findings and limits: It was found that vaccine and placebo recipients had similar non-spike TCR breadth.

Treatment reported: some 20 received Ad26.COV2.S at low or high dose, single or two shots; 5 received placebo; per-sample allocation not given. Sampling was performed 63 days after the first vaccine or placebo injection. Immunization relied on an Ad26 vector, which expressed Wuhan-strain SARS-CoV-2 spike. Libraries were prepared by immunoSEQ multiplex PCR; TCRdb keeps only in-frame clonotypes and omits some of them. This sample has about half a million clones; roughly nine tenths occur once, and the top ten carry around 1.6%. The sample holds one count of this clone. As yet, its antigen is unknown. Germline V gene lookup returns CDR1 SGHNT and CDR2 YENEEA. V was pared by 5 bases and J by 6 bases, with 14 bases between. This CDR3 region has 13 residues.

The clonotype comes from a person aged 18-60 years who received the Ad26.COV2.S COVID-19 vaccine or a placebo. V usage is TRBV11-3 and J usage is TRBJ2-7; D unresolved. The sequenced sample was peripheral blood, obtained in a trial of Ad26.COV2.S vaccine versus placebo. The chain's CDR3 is CASSPYGRAEQYF. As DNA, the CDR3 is TGTGCCAGCAGCCCCTACGGTAGGGCCGAGCAGTACTTC.